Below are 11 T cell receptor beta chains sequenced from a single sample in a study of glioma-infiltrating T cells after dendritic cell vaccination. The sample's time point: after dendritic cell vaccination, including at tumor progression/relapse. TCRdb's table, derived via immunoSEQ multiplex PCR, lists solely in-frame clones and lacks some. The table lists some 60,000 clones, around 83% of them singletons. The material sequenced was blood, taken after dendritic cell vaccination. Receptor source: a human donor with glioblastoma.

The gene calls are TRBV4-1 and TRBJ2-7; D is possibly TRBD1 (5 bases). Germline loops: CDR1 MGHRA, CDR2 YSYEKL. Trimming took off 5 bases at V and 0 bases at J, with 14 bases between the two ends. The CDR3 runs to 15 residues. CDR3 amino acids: CASSYTRTNSYEQYF. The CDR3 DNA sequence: TGCGCCAGCAGCTATACTCGGACAAACTCCTACGAGCAGTACTTC.

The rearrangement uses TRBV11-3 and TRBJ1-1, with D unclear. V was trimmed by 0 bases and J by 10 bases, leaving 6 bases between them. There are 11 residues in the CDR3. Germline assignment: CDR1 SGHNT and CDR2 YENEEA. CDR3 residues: CASSLEGPAFF. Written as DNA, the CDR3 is TGTGCCAGCAGCTTAGAGGGCCCAGCTTTCTTT.

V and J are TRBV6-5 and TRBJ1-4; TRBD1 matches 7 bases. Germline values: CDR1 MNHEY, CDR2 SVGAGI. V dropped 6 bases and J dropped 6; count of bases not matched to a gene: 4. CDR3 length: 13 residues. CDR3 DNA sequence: TGTGCCAGCAGGACAGGGCCCGATGAAAAACTGTTTTTT. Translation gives CASRTGPDEKLFF.

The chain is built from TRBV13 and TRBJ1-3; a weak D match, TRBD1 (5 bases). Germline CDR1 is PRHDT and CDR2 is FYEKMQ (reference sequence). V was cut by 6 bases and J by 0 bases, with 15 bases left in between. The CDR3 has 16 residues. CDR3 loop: CASRITGPSSGNTIYF. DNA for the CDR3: TGTGCCAGCAGGATCACAGGCCCGAGCTCTGGAAACACCATATATTTT.

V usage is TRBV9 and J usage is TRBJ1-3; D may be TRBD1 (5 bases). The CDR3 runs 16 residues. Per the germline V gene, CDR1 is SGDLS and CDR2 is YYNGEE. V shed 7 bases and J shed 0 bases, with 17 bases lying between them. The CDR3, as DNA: TGTGCCAGCTCCGGACACATAGTCGCCTCTGGAAACACCATATATTTT. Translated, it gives CASSGHIVASGNTIYF.

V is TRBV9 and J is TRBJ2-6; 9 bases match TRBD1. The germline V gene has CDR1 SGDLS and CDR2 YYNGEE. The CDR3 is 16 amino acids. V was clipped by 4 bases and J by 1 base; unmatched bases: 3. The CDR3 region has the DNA TGTGCCAGCAGCACACAGGGGGCATCTGGGGCCAACGTCCTGACTTTC. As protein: CASSTQGASGANVLTF.

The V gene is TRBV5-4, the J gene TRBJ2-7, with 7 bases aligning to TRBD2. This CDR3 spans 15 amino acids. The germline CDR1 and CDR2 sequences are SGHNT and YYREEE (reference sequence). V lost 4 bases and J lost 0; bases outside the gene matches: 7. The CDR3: CASSPRSGNSYEQYF. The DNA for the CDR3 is TGTGCCAGCAGCCCACGGAGCGGGAACTCCTACGAGCAGTACTTC.

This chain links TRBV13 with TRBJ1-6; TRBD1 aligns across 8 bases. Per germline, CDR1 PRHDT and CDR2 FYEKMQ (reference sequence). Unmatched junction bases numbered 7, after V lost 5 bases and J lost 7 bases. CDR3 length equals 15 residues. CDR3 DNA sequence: TGTGCCAGCAGCGCCGGGACAGGCGCGAATTCACCCCTCCACTTT. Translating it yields CASSAGTGANSPLHF.

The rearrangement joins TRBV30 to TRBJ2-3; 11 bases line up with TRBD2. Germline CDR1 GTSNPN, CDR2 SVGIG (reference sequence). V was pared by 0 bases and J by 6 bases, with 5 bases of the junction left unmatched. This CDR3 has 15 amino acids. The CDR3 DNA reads TGTGCCTGGAGTGTACTAGCGGGGGCTGGGGATACGCAGTATTTT. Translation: CAWSVLAGAGDTQYF.

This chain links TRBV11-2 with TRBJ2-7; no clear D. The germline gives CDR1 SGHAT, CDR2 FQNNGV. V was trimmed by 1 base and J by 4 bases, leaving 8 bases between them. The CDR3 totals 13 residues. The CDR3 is CASSLAPGYEQYF. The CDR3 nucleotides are TGTGCCAGCAGCTTAGCCCCGGGTTACGAGCAGTACTTC.

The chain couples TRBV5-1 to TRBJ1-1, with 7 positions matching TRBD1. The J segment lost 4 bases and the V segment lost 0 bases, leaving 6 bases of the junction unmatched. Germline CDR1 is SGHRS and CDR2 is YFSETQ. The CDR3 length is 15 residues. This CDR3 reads CASSLEWAGGTEAFF. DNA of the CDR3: TGCGCCAGCAGCTTGGAGTGGGCAGGGGGCACTGAAGCTTTCTTT. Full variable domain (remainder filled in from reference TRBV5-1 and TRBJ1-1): KAGVTQTPRYLIKTRGQQVTLSCSPISGHRSVSWYQQTPGQGLQFLFEYFSETQRNKGNFPGRFSGRQFSNSRSEMNVSTLELGDSALYLCASSLEWAGGTEAFFGQGTRLTVV.